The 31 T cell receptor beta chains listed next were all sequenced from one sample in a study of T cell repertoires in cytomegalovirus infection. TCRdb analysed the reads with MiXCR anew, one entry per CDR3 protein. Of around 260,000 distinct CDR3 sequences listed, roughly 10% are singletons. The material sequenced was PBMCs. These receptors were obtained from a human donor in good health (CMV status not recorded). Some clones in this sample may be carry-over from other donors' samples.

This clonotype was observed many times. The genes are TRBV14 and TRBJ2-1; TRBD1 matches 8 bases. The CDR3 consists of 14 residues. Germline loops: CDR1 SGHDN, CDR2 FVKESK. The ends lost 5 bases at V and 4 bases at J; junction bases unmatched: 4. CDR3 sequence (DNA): TGTGCCAGCAGCGGACAGGGACAATACAATGAGCAGTTCTTC. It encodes CASSGQGQYNEQFF.

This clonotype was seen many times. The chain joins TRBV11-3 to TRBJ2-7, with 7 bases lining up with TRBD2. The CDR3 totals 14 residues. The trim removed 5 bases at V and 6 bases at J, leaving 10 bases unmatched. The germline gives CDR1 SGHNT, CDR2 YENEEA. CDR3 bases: TGTGCCAGCAGCCCTCGGGGAGGGCTGGTCGAGCAGTACTTC. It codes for CASSPRGGLVEQYF.

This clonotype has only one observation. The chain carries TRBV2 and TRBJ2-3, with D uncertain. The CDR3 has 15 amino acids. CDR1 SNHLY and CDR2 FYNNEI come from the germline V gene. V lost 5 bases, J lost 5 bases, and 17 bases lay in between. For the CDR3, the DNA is TGTGCCAGCAGTCCGGGCAGTGGTTCGGGAGATACGCAGTATTTT. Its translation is CASSPGSGSGDTQYF.

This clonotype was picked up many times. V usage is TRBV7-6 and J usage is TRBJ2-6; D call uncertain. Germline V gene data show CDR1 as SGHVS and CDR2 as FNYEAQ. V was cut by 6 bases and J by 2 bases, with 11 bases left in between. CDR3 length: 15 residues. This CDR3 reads CASSTGGTGANVLTF. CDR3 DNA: TGTGCCAGCAGTACTGGTGGGACTGGGGCCAACGTCCTGACTTTC. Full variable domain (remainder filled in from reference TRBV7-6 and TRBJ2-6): GAGVSQSPRYKVTKRGQDVALRCDPISGHVSLYWYRQALGQGPEFLTYFNYEAQQDKSGLPNDRFSAERPEGSISTLTIQRTEQRDSAMYRCASSTGGTGANVLTFGAGSRLTVL.

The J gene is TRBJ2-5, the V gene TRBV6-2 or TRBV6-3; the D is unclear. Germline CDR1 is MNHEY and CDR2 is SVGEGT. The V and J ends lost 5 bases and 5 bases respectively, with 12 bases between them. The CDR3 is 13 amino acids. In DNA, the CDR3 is TGTGCCAGCAGTCTAGGGCCCCGGGAGACCCAGTACTTC. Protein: CASSLGPRETQYF.

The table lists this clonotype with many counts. The CDR3 spells CASSGTYGEKLFF. DNA of the CDR3: TGTGCCAGCAGCGGGACCTACGGAGAAAAACTGTTTTTT. The chain uses TRBV6-1 and TRBJ1-4, with TRBD1 as a possible D gene (5 bases). Trimming removed 6 bases from V and 8 bases from J, with 13 bases in between. CDR1 MNHNS and CDR2 SASEGT come from the germline V gene. This CDR3 spans 13 amino acids.

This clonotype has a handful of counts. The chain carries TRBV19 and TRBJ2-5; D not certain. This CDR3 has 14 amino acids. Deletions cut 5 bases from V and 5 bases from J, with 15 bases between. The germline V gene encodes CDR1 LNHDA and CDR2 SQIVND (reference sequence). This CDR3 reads CASSPPGRPETQYF. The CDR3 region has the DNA TGTGCCAGTAGTCCACCGGGCCGGCCGGAGACCCAGTACTTC. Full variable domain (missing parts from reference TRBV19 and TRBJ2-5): DGGITQSPKYLFRKEGQNVTLSCEQNLNHDAMYWYRQDPGQGLRLIYYSQIVNDFQKGDIAEGYSVSREKKESFPLTVTSAQKNPTAFYLCASSPPGRPETQYFGPGTRLLVL.

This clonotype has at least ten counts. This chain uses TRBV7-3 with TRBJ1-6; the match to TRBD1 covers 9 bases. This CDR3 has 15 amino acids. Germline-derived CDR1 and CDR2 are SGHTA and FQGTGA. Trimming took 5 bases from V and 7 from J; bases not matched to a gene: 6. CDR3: CASSPRTGANSPLHF. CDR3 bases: TGTGCCAGCAGCCCAAGGACAGGGGCAAATTCACCCCTCCACTTT. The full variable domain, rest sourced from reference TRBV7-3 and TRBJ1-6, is GAGVSQTPSNKVTEKGKYVELRCDPISGHTALYWYRQSLGQGPEFLIYFQGTGAADDSGLPNDRFFAVRPEGSVSTLKIQRTERGDSAVYLCASSPRTGANSPLHFGNGTRLTVT.

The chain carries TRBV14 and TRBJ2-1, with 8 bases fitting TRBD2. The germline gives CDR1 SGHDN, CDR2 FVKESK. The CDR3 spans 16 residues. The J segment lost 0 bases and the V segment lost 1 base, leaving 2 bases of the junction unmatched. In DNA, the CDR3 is TGTGCCAGCAGCCAAGGAAGCGGGAGCTCCTACAATGAGCAGTTCTTC. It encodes CASSQGSGSSYNEQFF.

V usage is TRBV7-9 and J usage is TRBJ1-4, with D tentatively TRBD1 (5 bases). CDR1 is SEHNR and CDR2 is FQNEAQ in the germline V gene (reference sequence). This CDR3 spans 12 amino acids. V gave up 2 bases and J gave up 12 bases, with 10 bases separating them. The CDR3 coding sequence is TGTGCCAGCAGCTTACAGGGATGGGAACTGTTTTTT. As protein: CASSLQGWELFF.

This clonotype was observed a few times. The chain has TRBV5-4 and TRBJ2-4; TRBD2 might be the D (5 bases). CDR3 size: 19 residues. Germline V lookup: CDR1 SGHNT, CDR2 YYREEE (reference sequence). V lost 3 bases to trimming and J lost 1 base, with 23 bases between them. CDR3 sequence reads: CASSSDPGLEWRAKNIQYF. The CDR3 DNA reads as TGTGCCAGCAGCTCTGATCCGGGCCTCGAATGGAGGGCCAAAAACATTCAGTACTTC.

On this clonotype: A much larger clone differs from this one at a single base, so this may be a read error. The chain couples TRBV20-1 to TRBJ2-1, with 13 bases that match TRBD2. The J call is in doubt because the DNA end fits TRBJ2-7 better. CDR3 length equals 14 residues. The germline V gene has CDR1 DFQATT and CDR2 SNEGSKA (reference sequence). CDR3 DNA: TGCAGTGCTTGGACTAGCGGGAGCTACAATGAGCAGTACTTC. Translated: CSAWTSGSYNEQYF.

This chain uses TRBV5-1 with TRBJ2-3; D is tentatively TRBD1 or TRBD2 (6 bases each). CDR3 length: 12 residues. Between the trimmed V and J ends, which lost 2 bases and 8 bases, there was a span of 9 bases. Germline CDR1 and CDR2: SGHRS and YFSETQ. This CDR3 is CASSLQGGTQYF. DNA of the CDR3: TGCGCCAGCAGCTTACAGGGAGGTACGCAGTATTTT. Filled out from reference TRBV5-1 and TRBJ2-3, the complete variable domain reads KAGVTQTPRYLIKTRGQQVTLSCSPISGHRSVSWYQQTPGQGLQFLFEYFSETQRNKGNFPGRFSGRQFSNSRSEMNVSTLELGDSALYLCASSLQGGTQYFGPGTRLTVL.

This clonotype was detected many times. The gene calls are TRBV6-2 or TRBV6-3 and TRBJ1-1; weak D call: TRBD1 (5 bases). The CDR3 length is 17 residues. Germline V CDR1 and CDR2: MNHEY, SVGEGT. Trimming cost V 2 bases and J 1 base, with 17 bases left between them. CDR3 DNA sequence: TGTGCCAGCAGTTACGAATTGGGGAACAGGCCGAACACTGAAGCTTTCTTT. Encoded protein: CASSYELGNRPNTEAFF.

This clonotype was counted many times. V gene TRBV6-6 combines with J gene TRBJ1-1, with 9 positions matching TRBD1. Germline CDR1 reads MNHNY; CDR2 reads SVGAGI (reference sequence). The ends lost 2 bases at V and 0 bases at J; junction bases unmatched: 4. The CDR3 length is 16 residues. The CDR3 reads CASSYPDRGMNTEAFF. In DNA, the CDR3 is TGTGCCAGCAGTTACCCAGACAGGGGGATGAACACTGAAGCTTTCTTT.

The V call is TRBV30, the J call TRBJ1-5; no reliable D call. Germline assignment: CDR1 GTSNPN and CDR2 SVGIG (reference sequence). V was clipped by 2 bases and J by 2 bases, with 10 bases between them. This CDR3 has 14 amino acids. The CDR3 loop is CAWSIGERNQPQHF. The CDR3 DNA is TGTGCCTGGAGTATCGGGGAACGCAATCAGCCCCAGCATTTT.

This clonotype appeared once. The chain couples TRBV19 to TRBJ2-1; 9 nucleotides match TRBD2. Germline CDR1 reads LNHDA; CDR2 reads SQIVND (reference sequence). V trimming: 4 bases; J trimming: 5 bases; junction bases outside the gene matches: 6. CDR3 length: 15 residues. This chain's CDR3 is CASSTGTSRHNEQFF. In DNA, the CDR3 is TGTGCCAGTAGTACCGGGACTAGCAGACACAATGAGCAGTTCTTC.

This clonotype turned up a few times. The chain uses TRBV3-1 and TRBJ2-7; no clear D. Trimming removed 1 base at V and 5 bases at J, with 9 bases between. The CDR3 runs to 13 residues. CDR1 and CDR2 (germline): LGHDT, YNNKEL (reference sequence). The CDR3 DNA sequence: TGTGCCAGCAGCCAAGTTGGTGGAAACGAGCAGTACTTC. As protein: CASSQVGGNEQYF.

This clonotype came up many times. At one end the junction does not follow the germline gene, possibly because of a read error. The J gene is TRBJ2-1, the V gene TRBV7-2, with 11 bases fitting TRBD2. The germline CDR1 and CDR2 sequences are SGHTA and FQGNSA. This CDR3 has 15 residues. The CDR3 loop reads CASSLAGGVYNEQFF. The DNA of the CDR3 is TGTGCCAGCAGCCTAGCGGGAGGAGTCTACAATGAGCAGTTCTTC.

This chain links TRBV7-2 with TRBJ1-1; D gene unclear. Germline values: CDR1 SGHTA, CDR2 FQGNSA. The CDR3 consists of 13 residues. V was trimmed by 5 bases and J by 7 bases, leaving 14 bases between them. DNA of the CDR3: TGTGCCAGCAGCATCAGCATAGAAGGTGAAGCTTTCTTT. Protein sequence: CASSISIEGEAFF. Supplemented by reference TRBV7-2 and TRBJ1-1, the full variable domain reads GAGVSQSPSNKVTEKGKDVELRCDPISGHTALYWYRQSLGQGLEFLIYFQGNSAPDKSGLPSDRFSAERTGGSVSTLTIQRTQQEDSAVYLCASSISIEGEAFFGQGTRLTVV.

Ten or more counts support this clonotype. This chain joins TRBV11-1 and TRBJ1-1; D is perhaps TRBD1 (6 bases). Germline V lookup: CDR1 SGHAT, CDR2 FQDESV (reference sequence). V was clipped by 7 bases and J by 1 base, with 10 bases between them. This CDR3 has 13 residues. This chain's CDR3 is CASIQGPNTEAFF. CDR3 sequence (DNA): TGTGCCAGCATCCAGGGGCCGAACACTGAAGCTTTCTTT.

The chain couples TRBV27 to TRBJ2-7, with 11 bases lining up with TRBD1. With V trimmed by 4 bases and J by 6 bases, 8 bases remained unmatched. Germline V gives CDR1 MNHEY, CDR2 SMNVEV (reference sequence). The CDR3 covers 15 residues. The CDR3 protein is CASSSWDRGGGEQYF. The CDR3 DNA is TGTGCCAGCAGTTCGTGGGACAGGGGGGGGGGCGAGCAGTACTTC.

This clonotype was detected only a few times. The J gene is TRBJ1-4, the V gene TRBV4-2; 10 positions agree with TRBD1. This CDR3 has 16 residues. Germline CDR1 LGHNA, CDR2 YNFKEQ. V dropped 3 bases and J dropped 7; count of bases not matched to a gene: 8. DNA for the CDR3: TGTGCCAGCAGCCAGCAAAGACAGGGGGCGCGTGAAAAACTGTTTTTT. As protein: CASSQQRQGAREKLFF.

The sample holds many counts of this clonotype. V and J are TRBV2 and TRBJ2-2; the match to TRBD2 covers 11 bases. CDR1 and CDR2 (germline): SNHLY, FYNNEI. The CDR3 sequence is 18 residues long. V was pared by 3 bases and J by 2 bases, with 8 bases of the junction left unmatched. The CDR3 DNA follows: TGTGCCAGCAGTGAGGTGCGGCTAGCGGGAGGAAACACCGGGGAGCTGTTTTTT. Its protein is CASSEVRLAGGNTGELFF.

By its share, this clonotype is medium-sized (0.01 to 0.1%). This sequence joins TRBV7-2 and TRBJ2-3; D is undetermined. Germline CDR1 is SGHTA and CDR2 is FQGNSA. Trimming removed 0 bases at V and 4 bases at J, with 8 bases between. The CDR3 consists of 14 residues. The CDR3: CASSLAGSPDTQYF. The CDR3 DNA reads TGTGCCAGCAGCTTAGCGGGCAGCCCAGATACGCAGTATTTT.

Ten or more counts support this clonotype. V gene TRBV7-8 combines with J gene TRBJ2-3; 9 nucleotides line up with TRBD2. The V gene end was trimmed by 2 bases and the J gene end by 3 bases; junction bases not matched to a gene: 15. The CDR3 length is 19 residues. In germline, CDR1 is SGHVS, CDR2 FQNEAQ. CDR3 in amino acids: CASSLRRTIAGGNTDTQYF. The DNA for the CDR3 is TGTGCCAGCAGCTTAAGGCGGACCATTGCGGGGGGGAATACAGATACGCAGTATTTT. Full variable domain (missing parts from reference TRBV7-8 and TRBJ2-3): GAGVSQSPRYKVAKRGQDVALRCDPISGHVSLFWYQQALGQGPEFLTYFQNEAQLDKSGLPSDRFFAERPEGSVSTLKIQRTQQEDSAVYLCASSLRRTIAGGNTDTQYFGPGTRLTVL.

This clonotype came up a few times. The CDR3 DNA is TGCAGTGTTGCGAGTCGTGGGAGGGCAGGGGATACGCAGTATTTT. It is translated as CSVASRGRAGDTQYF. The chain couples TRBV20-1 to TRBJ2-3; 7 nucleotides agree with TRBD2. Per germline, CDR1 DFQATT and CDR2 SNEGSKA (reference sequence). The V segment lost 7 bases and the J segment 6 bases; nucleotides outside the gene matches: 16. The CDR3 has 15 amino acids.

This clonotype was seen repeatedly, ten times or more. The CDR3 DNA is TGTGCCAGCAGCCCCAAGACAGGAAAGGGTTTGGGCAATCAGCCCCAGCATTTT. Protein product: CASSPKTGKGLGNQPQHF. The genes are TRBV6-6 and TRBJ1-5; D perhaps matches TRBD1 (6 bases). CDR1 is MNHNY and CDR2 is SVGAGI in the germline V gene (reference sequence). The V end was cut by 6 bases, the J end by 2 bases, with 23 bases between. This CDR3 has 18 residues.

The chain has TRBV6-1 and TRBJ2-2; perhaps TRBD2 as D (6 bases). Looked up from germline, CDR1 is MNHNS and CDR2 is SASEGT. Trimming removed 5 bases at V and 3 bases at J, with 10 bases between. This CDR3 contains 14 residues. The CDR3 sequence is CASSRRGYTGELFF. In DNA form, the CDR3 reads TGTGCCAGCAGTCGACGGGGGTACACCGGGGAGCTGTTTTTT.

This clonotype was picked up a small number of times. CDR3 loop: CSAGGGSPWGQETQYF. CDR3 in DNA: TGCAGTGCTGGAGGGGGCTCTCCGTGGGGCCAAGAGACCCAGTACTTC. The chain joins TRBV20-1 to TRBJ2-5; a possible D gene is TRBD1 (7 bases). The CDR3 totals 16 residues. Germline values: CDR1 DFQATT, CDR2 SNEGSKA (reference sequence). V lost 5 bases and J 1 base, leaving 20 bases between the germline ends.

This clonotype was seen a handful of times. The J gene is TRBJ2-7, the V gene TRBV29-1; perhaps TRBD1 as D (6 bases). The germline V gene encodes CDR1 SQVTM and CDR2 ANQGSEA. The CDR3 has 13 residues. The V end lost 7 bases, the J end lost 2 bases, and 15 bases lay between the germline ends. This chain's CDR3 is CSALRAGAYEQYF. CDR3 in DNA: TGCAGCGCCCTCCGGGCAGGGGCCTACGAGCAGTACTTC.